Presented here are 12 T cell receptor beta chains from one specimen sequenced in a study of blood T cell repertoires in COVID-19 (dated by TCRdb to 2018 to 2020). The library was made by the immunoSEQ multiplex PCR assay. TCRdb carries this immuneACCESS record with in-frame sequences only. Its versions omit some clonotypes, under half of them owing to an unresolved V gene in the studies checked, with the rest unexplained. In all, the sample holds tens of thousands of clones, and 91% of those were seen once. 2.5% to 3.5% of the sample is held by the ten biggest clonotypes. The specimen sequenced was peripheral blood. These receptors were taken from a woman in her 70s with active COVID-19.

The J gene is TRBJ1-4, the V gene TRBV28; maybe TRBD1 (5 bases). Trimming left V 3 bases short and J 7 bases short, with 12 bases between. The germline V gene encodes CDR1 MDHEN and CDR2 SYDVKM. The CDR3 runs 14 residues. The CDR3 bases are TGTGCCAGCAGTTTTGGACATTTTGGTGAAAAACTGTTTTTT. It encodes CASSFGHFGEKLFF. Full variable domain (missing parts from reference TRBV28 and TRBJ1-4): DVKVTQSSRYLVKRTGEKVFLECVQDMDHENMFWYRQDPGLGLRLIYFSYDVKMKEKGDIPEGYSVSREKKERFSLILESASTNQTSMYLCASSFGHFGEKLFFGSGTQLSVL.

This clone has just a few counts. The chain uses TRBV19 and TRBJ2-3; 9 nucleotides line up with TRBD2. Trimming removed 7 bases from V and 6 bases from J; junction bases left unmatched: 11. Germline lookup yields CDR1 LNHDA and CDR2 SQIVND (reference sequence). The CDR3 is 15 amino acids. CDR3 sequence (DNA): TGTGCCAGTACCAATTTAGATCTAGCGGGGGATACGCAGTATTTT. Translated, it gives CASTNLDLAGDTQYF.

V and J are TRBV27 and TRBJ2-7; D is unresolved. The germline gives CDR1 MNHEY, CDR2 SMNVEV (reference sequence). There are 14 residues in the CDR3. Trimming cost V 0 bases and J 0 bases, with 6 bases left between them. CDR3 region: CASSLSGRSYEQYF. The DNA for the CDR3 is TGTGCCAGCAGTTTATCTGGCCGCTCCTACGAGCAGTACTTC.

The rearrangement links TRBV16 to TRBJ2-1; 11 bases match TRBD2. The CDR3 has 17 amino acids. Germline values: CDR1 KGHSY, CDR2 FQNENV. Unmatched junction bases numbered 6, after V lost 5 bases and J lost 0 bases. The CDR3 sequence is CASSTITSGGSYNEQFF. The CDR3 nucleotides read TGTGCCAGCAGCACAATAACTAGCGGGGGCTCCTACAATGAGCAGTTCTTC.

The chain uses TRBV10-3 and TRBJ2-1, with 10 bases that match TRBD1. CDR3 length equals 17 residues. V lost 5 bases, J lost 6 bases, and 13 bases stayed unmatched. Germline V lookup: CDR1 ENHRY, CDR2 SYGVKD. CDR3 nucleotides: TGTGCCATCAGTACACAGACAGGGGGCGGGAGTGGCAATGAGCAGTTCTTC. Its protein is CAISTQTGGGSGNEQFF.

This clone appeared a single time. V and J are TRBV12-5 and TRBJ2-1, with no clear D. CDR3 size: 15 residues. Germline V gene lookup returns CDR1 LGHNT and CDR2 FRNRAP. The germline V and J ends were trimmed by 3 bases and 4 bases, with 13 bases remaining between them. CDR3 in DNA: TGTGCTAGTGGTTTATATCCCAATCTATACAATGAGCAGTTCTTC. Its translation is CASGLYPNLYNEQFF. The whole variable domain, filled in from reference TRBV12-5 and TRBJ2-1, reads DARVTQTPRHKVTEMGQEVTMRCQPILGHNTVFWYRQTMMQGLELLAYFRNRAPLDDSGMPKDRFSAEMPDATLATLKIQPSEPRDSAVYFCASGLYPNLYNEQFFGPGTRLTVL.

This chain connects TRBV29-1 to TRBJ1-1, with a possible D match to TRBD1 (5 bases). This CDR3 has 12 residues. With 4 bases removed from V and 5 bases from J, the gap between germline ends came to 11 bases. Germline V gives CDR1 SQVTM, CDR2 ANQGSEA. The CDR3 sequence: CSVVWGGTEAFF. CDR3 sequence (DNA): TGCAGCGTTGTTTGGGGGGGAACTGAAGCTTTCTTT.

This clone was detected once. J is TRBJ2-2 and V is TRBV7-3; perhaps TRBD1 as D (5 bases). CDR3 size: 17 residues. The V end was cut by 5 bases, the J end by 0 bases, with 16 bases between. CDR1 is SGHTA and CDR2 is FQGTGA in the germline V gene. The DNA for the CDR3 is TGTGCCAGCAGCCCTTATTTGACAGCCTCGAACACCGGGGAGCTGTTTTTT. Its protein product is CASSPYLTASNTGELFF. The whole variable domain, filled in from reference TRBV7-3 and TRBJ2-2, reads GAGVSQTPSNKVTEKGKYVELRCDPISGHTALYWYRQSLGQGPEFLIYFQGTGAADDSGLPNDRFFAVRPEGSVSTLKIQRTERGDSAVYLCASSPYLTASNTGELFFGEGSRLTVL.

The V and J genes are TRBV6-5 and TRBJ2-7, with 7 bases identical to TRBD1. Germline CDR1 is MNHEY and CDR2 is SVGAGI. This CDR3 spans 14 amino acids. V trimming: 6 bases; J trimming: 3 bases; junction bases outside the gene matches: 8. DNA for the CDR3: TGTGCCAGCAGCTCGGGACAGACCTTCTACGAGCAGTACTTC. It yields the protein CASSSGQTFYEQYF.

The chain has TRBV5-1 and TRBJ2-2; D unclear. CDR3 size: 15 residues. Germline V gene lookup returns CDR1 SGHRS and CDR2 YFSETQ. V was pared by 0 bases and J by 4 bases, with 10 bases between. The CDR3 DNA reads as TGCGCCAGCAGCTTGGATCCCGTCGTCACCGGGGAGCTGTTTTTT. The encoded protein is CASSLDPVVTGELFF.

The chain is built from TRBV7-9 and TRBJ1-5, with TRBD1 as a possible D gene (5 bases). CDR3 length equals 15 residues. With 1 base removed from V and 6 bases from J, the gap between germline ends came to 13 bases. CDR1 and CDR2 (germline): SEHNR, FQNEAQ (reference sequence). CDR3 in amino acids: CASSLGIGDGQPQHF. CDR3 nucleotide sequence: TGTGCCAGCAGCTTAGGAATAGGGGATGGTCAGCCCCAGCATTTT. Combining the CDR3 with reference TRBV7-9 and TRBJ1-5 gives the whole variable domain DTGVSQNPRHKITKRGQNVTFRCDPISEHNRLYWYRQTLGQGPEFLTYFQNEAQLEKSRLLSDRFSAERPKGSFSTLEIQRTEQGDSAMYLCASSLGIGDGQPQHFGDGTRLSIL.

The rearrangement joins TRBV11-2 to TRBJ1-3; no firm D call. This CDR3 region has 14 residues. V was trimmed by 9 bases and J by 0 bases, leaving 12 bases between them. CDR1 and CDR2 from the germline V gene are SGHAT and FQNNGV. Here the CDR3 reads CASSERSSGNTIYF. The CDR3, as DNA: TGTGCCAGTTCGGAGCGAAGCTCTGGAAACACCATATATTTT.